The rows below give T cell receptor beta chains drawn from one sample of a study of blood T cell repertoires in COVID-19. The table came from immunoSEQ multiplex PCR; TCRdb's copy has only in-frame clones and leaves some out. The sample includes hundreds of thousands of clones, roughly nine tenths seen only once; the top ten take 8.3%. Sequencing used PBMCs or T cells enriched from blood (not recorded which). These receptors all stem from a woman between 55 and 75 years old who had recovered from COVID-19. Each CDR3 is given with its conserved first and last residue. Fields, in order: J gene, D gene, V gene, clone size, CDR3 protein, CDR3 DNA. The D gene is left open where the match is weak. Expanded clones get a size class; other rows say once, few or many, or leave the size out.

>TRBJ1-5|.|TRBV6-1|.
CASRTQGGSNQPQHF
TGTGCCAGCAGGACACAGGGTGGGAGCAATCAGCCCCAGCATTTT
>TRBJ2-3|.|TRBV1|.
CTSRQGAVGTDTQYF
TGCACCAGCAGACAGGGGGCAGTCGGCACAGATACGCAGTATTTT
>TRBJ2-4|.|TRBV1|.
CTSSHSPGRGAKNIQYF
TGCACCAGCAGCCATTCCCCAGGACGGGGAGCCAAAAACATTCAGTACTTC
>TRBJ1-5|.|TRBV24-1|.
CATARGGLNSNQPQHF
TGTGCCACCGCCCGGGGGGGGCTTAATAGCAATCAGCCCCAGCATTTT
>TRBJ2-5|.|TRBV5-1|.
CASSFSGEETQYF
TGCGCCAGCAGCTTCTCGGGGGAAGAGACCCAGTACTTC
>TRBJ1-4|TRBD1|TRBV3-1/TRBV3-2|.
CASSQGPGGRKLFF
TGTGCCAGCAGCCAAGGACCAGGGGGCCGAAAACTGTTTTTT
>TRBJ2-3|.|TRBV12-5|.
CASGLVPGVYTDTQYF
TGTGCTAGTGGTTTGGTACCGGGGGTCTACACAGATACGCAGTATTTT
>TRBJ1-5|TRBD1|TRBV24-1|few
CATSTGTATLNQPQHF
TGTGCCACCAGCACCGGGACAGCTACTCTCAATCAGCCCCAGCATTTT
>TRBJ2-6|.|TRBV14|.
CASSHAGVSLSGANVLTF
TGTGCCAGCAGCCACGCAGGTGTCTCTCTCTCTGGGGCCAACGTCCTGACTTTC
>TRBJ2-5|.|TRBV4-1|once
CASSQGNSGETQYF
TGCGCCAGCAGCCAAGGGAATAGCGGAGAGACCCAGTACTTC
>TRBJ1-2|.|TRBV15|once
CATSRDRQDYGYTF
TGTGCCACCAGCAGAGATAGACAGGACTATGGCTACACCTTC
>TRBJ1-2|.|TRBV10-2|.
CASLGGHYGYTF
TGCGCCAGTCTCGGGGGGCACTATGGCTACACCTTC
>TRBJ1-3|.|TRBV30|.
CAWSGGGFGNTIYF
TGTGCCTGGAGTGGCGGGGGCTTTGGAAACACCATATATTTT
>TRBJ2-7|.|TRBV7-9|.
CASSLGQVNEQYF
TGTGCCAGCAGCTTAGGACAGGTCAACGAGCAGTACTTC